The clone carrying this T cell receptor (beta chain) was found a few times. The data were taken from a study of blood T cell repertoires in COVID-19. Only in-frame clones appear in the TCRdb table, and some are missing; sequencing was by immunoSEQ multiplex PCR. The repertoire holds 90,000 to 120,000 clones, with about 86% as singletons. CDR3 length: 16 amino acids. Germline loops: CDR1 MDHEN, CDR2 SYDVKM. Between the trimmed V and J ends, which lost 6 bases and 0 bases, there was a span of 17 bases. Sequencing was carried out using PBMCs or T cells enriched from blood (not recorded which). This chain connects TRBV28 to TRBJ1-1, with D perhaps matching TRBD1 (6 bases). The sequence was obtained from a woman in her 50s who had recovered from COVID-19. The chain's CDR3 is CASSPAGGQVNTEAFF. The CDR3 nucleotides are TGTGCCAGCAGCCCAGCCGGGGGGCAAGTGAACACTGAAGCTTTCTTT.